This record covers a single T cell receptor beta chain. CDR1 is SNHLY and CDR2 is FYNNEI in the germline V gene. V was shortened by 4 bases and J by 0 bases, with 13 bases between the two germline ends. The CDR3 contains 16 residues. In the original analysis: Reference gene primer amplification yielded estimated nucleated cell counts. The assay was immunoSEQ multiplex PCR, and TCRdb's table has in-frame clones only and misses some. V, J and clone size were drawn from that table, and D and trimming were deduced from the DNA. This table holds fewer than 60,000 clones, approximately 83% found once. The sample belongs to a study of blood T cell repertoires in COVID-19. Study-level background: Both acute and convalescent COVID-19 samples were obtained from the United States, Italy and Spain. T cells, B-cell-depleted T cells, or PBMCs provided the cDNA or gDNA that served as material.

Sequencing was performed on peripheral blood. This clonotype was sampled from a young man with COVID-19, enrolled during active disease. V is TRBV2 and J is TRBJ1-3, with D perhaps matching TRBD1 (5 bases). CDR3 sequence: CASSAGGVSSGNTIYF. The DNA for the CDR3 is TGTGCCAGCAGTGCTGGGGGGGTGAGCTCTGGAAACACCATATATTTT.